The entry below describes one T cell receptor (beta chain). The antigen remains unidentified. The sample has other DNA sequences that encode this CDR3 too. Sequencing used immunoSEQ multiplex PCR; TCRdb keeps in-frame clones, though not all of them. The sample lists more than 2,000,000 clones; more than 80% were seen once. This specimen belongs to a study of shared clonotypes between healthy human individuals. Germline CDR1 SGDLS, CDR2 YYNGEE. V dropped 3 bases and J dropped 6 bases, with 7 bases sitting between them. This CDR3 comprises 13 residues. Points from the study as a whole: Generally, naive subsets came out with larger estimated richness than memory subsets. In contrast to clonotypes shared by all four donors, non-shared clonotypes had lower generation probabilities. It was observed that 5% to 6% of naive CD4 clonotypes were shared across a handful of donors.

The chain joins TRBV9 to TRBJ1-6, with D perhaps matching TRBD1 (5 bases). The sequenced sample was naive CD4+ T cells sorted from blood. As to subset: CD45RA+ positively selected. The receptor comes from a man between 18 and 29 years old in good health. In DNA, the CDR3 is TGTGCCAGCAGCGAGGGGCTTAATTCACCCCTCCACTTT. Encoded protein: CASSEGLNSPLHF.